This is a list of T cell receptor beta chains from one sample in a study of CD8 T cells in Susac syndrome. A single record per CDR3 protein comes from TCRdb applying MiXCR to the immunoSEQ multiplex PCR reads. The sample lists about 190,000 distinct CDR3 sequences; under 95% were seen once. Sequencing was carried out using CD4+ T cells from PBMCs. The receptors come from a human donor in good health. Each CDR3 is given with its conserved first and last residue. Each record gives: J gene, V gene, D gene, clone size, CDR3 DNA, CDR3 protein. The D gene is left open where the match is weak. Not all rows give a size; the values are once, few, many and, for expanded clones, a class.

J: TRBJ1-1; V: TRBV6-1; D: -; size: -; DNA: TGTGCCAGCATGGCCCCAAGCATGAACACTGAAGCTTTCTTT; CDR3: CASMAPSMNTEAFF
J: TRBJ2-7; V: TRBV12-3/TRBV12-4; D: -; size: -; DNA: TGTGCCACCCGCTCCGGGGCCTGGGGGGGCGACGAGCAGTACTTC; CDR3: CATRSGAWGGDEQYF
J: TRBJ1-1; V: TRBV2; D: -; size: -; DNA: TGTGCCAGCAGGCGGGGTGAAGCTTTCTTT; CDR3: CASRRGEAFF
J: TRBJ2-2; V: TRBV27; D: -; size: -; DNA: TGTGCCAGCAGTTTATTTGGGGGTCAGACCGGGGAGCTGTTTTTT; CDR3: CASSLFGGQTGELFF
J: TRBJ1-2; V: TRBV19; D: -; size: -; DNA: TGTGCCAGTGCGGAAACCGGGACGGCTTATGGCTACACCTTC; CDR3: CASAETGTAYGYTF
J: TRBJ2-2; V: TRBV7-9; D: TRBD2; size: -; DNA: TGTGCCAGCAAGCGGGACCTCACCGGGGAGCTGTTTTTT; CDR3: CASKRDLTGELFF
J: TRBJ1-5; V: TRBV7-2; D: -; size: -; DNA: TGTGCCAGCAGCCCCGTAGGCCTCAATCAGCCCCAGCATTTT; CDR3: CASSPVGLNQPQHF
J: TRBJ2-5; V: TRBV29-1; D: TRBD2; size: -; DNA: TGCAGCGTGGGACTAGGGCAAGAGACCCAGTACTTC; CDR3: CSVGLGQETQYF
J: TRBJ1-4; V: TRBV6-1; D: -; size: -; DNA: TGTGCCAGCAGTGGGTTAATGGCACCCTCGAAGGAAAAACTGTTTTTT; CDR3: CASSGLMAPSKEKLFF
J: TRBJ1-2; V: TRBV5-1; D: -; size: -; DNA: TGCGCCAGCAGCCGTACAGGCAGGGAGTCTAACTATGGCTACACCTTC; CDR3: CASSRTGRESNYGYTF
J: TRBJ2-1; V: TRBV20-1; D: TRBD2; size: -; DNA: TGCAGTGCTAGGGGGACTAGCGGGGGGCGGGAGCAGTTCTTC; CDR3: CSARGTSGGREQFF
J: TRBJ1-5; V: TRBV2; D: -; size: -; DNA: TGTGCCAGCAGTGTGGCAGGGCCCCAGCATTTT; CDR3: CASSVAGPQHF
J: TRBJ2-3; V: TRBV7-9; D: -; size: -; DNA: TGTGCCAGCAGCTTGTCAGAGCGGGATACGCAGTATTTT; CDR3: CASSLSERDTQYF
J: TRBJ2-1; V: TRBV7-2; D: TRBD1; size: -; DNA: TGTGCCAGCAGCTTAGCCGTGTGGCGACAGGGGGGAAGGAATGAGCAGTTCTTC; CDR3: CASSLAVWRQGGRNEQFF
J: TRBJ1-5; V: TRBV12-3/TRBV12-4; D: TRBD1; size: -; DNA: TGTGCCAGCAGGTCAACAGGGGGCGGCAATCAGCCCCAGCATTTT; CDR3: CASRSTGGGNQPQHF
J: TRBJ2-3; V: TRBV7-8; D: -; size: -; DNA: TGTGCCAGCAGCTTAGATGGTGGGGGGAGAACAGATACGCAGTATTTT; CDR3: CASSLDGGGRTDTQYF
J: TRBJ2-7; V: TRBV5-1; D: TRBD2; size: -; DNA: TGCGCCAGCAGCTTAACTAGCGGGGGATCGGTAGAGCAGTACTTC; CDR3: CASSLTSGGSVEQYF
J: TRBJ2-1; V: TRBV29-1; D: TRBD1; size: -; DNA: TGCAGCGTCCTACGGGACAGCGACGAGCAGTTCTTC; CDR3: CSVLRDSDEQFF
J: TRBJ1-5; V: TRBV7-9; D: TRBD1; size: -; DNA: TGTGCCAGCAGCTTAGGACAGGGGAGCCAGCATTTT; CDR3: CASSLGQGSQHF
J: TRBJ1-6; V: TRBV6-6; D: -; size: -; DNA: TGTGCCAGCACCCAGGACAGTTATAATTCACCCCTCCACTTT; CDR3: CASTQDSYNSPLHF
J: TRBJ1-6; V: TRBV6-2/TRBV6-3; D: -; size: -; DNA: TGTGCCAGCACAACGCATGCCAGCTCCGGAGATTCACCCCTCCACTTT; CDR3: CASTTHASSGDSPLHF
J: TRBJ1-5; V: TRBV7-9; D: -; size: -; DNA: TGTGCCAGCAGCTTAGAATCATCAGGGCCCCAGCATTTT; CDR3: CASSLESSGPQHF
J: TRBJ1-5; V: TRBV12-3/TRBV12-4; D: -; size: -; DNA: TGTGCCAGCAGCCCTAGAGGTCCGGGCAATCAGCCCCAGCATTTT; CDR3: CASSPRGPGNQPQHF
J: TRBJ2-7; V: TRBV6-5; D: TRBD1; size: -; DNA: TGTGCCACCCTCAGGGGGCTAGGCTACGAGCAGTACTTC; CDR3: CATLRGLGYEQYF
J: TRBJ2-6; V: TRBV12-3/TRBV12-4; D: -; size: -; DNA: TGTGCCAGCAGTTTAGGCGGCGTACGCTCTGGGGCCAACGTCCTGACTTTC; CDR3: CASSLGGVRSGANVLTF
J: TRBJ2-7; V: TRBV7-2; D: -; size: -; DNA: TGTGCCAGCAGCCGTACCGTACAGGGAACCTACGAGCAGTACTTC; CDR3: CASSRTVQGTYEQYF
J: TRBJ1-1; V: TRBV7-2; D: -; size: -; DNA: TGTGCCAGCAGCTTAATCGGGGCTGGAGCTTTCTTT; CDR3: CASSLIGAGAFF
J: TRBJ2-7; V: TRBV19; D: -; size: -; DNA: TGTGCCAGTAGTTCGTCGACTATCCGCGAGCAGTACTTC; CDR3: CASSSSTIREQYF
J: TRBJ1-3; V: TRBV28; D: -; size: -; DNA: TGTGCCAGCAGATTAGCGATCTCTGGAAACACCATATATTTT; CDR3: CASRLAISGNTIYF
J: TRBJ2-3; V: TRBV19; D: TRBD2; size: -; DNA: TGTGCCAGTAGTAATCCCCAGCGGGGGGGCCGGACAGATACGCAGTATTTT; CDR3: CASSNPQRGGRTDTQYF
J: TRBJ2-7; V: TRBV6-1; D: -; size: -; DNA: TGTGCCAGCAGTGCGCGACAGTTAGGACACTACGAGCAGTACTTC; CDR3: CASSARQLGHYEQYF
J: TRBJ2-5; V: TRBV15; D: TRBD1; size: -; DNA: TGTGCCACCAGCAGAGACGGACAGGGGGCGGGAGAGACCCAGTACTTC; CDR3: CATSRDGQGAGETQYF
J: TRBJ2-1; V: TRBV6-6; D: -; size: -; DNA: TGTGCCAGCAGTCTGCCCAGGAGCCCAGGCTACAATGAGCAGTTCTTC; CDR3: CASSLPRSPGYNEQFF
J: TRBJ1-4; V: TRBV5-1; D: -; size: once; DNA: TGCGCCAGCAGCTTGTCCGGAGCTACAACTAATGAAAAACTGTTTTTT; CDR3: CASSLSGATTNEKLFF
J: TRBJ2-1; V: TRBV4-2; D: -; size: -; DNA: TGTGCCAGCAGCCAAGGAGATTCACCGGACAGACTTTTATACAATGAGCAGTTCTTC; CDR3: CASSQGDSPDRLLYNEQFF
J: TRBJ2-4; V: TRBV20-1; D: -; size: -; DNA: TGCAGTGCACCCGACAACTACAAAAACATTCAGTACTTC; CDR3: CSAPDNYKNIQYF
J: TRBJ2-3; V: TRBV6-5; D: -; size: -; DNA: TGTGCCAGCCGCGAACCGGGAAGGAGCACAGATACGCAGTATTTT; CDR3: CASREPGRSTDTQYF
J: TRBJ2-7; V: TRBV7-8; D: -; size: -; DNA: TGTGCCAGCAGCTTAGTCCGGGCCTACGAGCAGTACTTC; CDR3: CASSLVRAYEQYF
J: TRBJ2-4; V: TRBV12-3/TRBV12-4; D: -; size: -; DNA: TGTGCCAGCAGTTTCGACACGTTCAAGCGCATTCAGTACTTC; CDR3: CASSFDTFKRIQYF
J: TRBJ2-5; V: TRBV16; D: -; size: -; DNA: TGTGCCAGCAGCCAAGTCCGGATTGAGACCCAGTACTTC; CDR3: CASSQVRIETQYF
J: TRBJ1-1; V: TRBV12-3/TRBV12-4; D: -; size: -; DNA: TGTGCCAGCAGTTTTGGACAGAACACTGAAGCTTTCTTT; CDR3: CASSFGQNTEAFF
J: TRBJ2-5; V: TRBV19; D: -; size: -; DNA: TGTGCCAGTAGTTCACCGGGTAAAGAGAAGACCCAGTACTTC; CDR3: CASSSPGKEKTQYF
J: TRBJ1-5; V: TRBV6-5; D: TRBD1; size: -; DNA: TGTGCCAGCAGTTACCCCGACAGGGCTCTTCTTAGCAATCAGCCCCAGCATTTT; CDR3: CASSYPDRALLSNQPQHF
J: TRBJ2-5; V: TRBV20-1; D: -; size: -; DNA: TGCAGTGCGAACGACGCCGGGACTCGACAAGAGACCCAGTACTTC; CDR3: CSANDAGTRQETQYF
J: TRBJ2-1; V: TRBV7-9; D: -; size: once; DNA: TGTGCCAGCACCCCGGCGGGGCCCTACAATGAGCAGTTCTTC; CDR3: CASTPAGPYNEQFF
J: TRBJ1-2; V: TRBV12-3/TRBV12-4; D: -; size: -; DNA: TGTGCCAGCGGCCGGGGAATTCTAAACTATGGCTACACCTTC; CDR3: CASGRGILNYGYTF
J: TRBJ1-3; V: TRBV20-1; D: -; size: once; DNA: TGCAGTGCTGAGGACAGCGCCTCTGGAAACACCATATATTTT; CDR3: CSAEDSASGNTIYF
J: TRBJ1-1; V: TRBV29-1; D: -; size: -; DNA: TGCAGCGTTGAGCAGAACACTGAAGCTTTCTTT; CDR3: CSVEQNTEAFF
J: TRBJ2-5; V: TRBV19; D: TRBD2; size: -; DNA: TGTGCCAGTAGGCTAGCGGGGGCCCTCCAAGAGACCCAGTACTTC; CDR3: CASRLAGALQETQYF